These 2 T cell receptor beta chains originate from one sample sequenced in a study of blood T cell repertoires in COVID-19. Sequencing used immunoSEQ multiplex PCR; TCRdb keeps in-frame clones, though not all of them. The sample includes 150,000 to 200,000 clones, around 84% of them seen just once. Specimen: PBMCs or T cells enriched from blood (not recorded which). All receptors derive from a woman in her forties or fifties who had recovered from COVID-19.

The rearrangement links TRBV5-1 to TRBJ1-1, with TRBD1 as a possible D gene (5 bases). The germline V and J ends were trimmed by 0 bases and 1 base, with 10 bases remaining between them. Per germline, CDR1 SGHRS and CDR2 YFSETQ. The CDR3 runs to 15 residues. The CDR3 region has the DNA TGCGCCAGCAGCTTGGCGGTAACAGGGAACACTGAAGCTTTCTTT. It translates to CASSLAVTGNTEAFF.

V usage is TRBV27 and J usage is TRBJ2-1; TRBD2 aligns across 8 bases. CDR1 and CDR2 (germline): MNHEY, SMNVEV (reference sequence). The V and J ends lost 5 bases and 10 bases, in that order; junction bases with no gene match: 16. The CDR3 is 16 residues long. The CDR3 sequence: CASSRLSSGNVEEQFF. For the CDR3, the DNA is TGTGCCAGCAGTCGACTCAGTAGCGGGAATGTAGAAGAGCAGTTCTTC.